This T cell receptor (beta chain) comes out of a study of cytomegalovirus exposure and HLA in healthy donors. Study-wide results and caveats: An Asian-associated ancestry cluster reportedly showed fewer N-insertions than the approximately 620-donor mean in a later analysis. The study flagged some 170 TCR beta chains as cytomegalovirus-associated.

PCR involved 60 Vbeta and 13 Jbeta primers. Data came from immunoSEQ multiplex PCR; TCRdb stores just in-frame clones and leaves some out. Seen here are approximately 70,000 clones, just under 80% observed once, and the top ten hold over 9.5%. The CDR3 contains 15 residues. The germline V gene encodes CDR1 SGHRS and CDR2 YFSETQ. The J segment lost 9 bases and the V segment lost 0 bases, leaving 5 bases of the junction unmatched. As for this clone: The antigen remains unidentified.

Material: PBMCs. This chain connects TRBV5-1 to TRBJ2-1, with 11 bases fitting TRBD2. This receptor was identified in a man in his forties in good health and CMV-seronegative. CDR3 region: CASSLALAGAGEQFF. The CDR3 DNA sequence: TGCGCCAGCAGCTTGGCACTAGCGGGAGCCGGTGAGCAGTTCTTC.